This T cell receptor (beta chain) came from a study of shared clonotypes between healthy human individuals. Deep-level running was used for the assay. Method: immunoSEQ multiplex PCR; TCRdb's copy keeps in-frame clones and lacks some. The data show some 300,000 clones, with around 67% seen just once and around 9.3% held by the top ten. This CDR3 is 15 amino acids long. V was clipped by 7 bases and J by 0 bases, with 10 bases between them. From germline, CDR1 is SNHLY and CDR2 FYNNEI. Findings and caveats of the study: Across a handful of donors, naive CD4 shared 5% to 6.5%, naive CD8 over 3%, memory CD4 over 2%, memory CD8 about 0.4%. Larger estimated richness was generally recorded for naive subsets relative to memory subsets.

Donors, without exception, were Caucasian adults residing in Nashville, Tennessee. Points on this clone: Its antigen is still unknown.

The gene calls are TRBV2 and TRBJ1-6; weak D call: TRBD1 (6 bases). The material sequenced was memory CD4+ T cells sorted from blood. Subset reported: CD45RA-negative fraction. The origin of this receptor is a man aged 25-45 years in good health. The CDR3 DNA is TGTGCCAGCAATACAGGGAGCTCCTATAATTCACCCCTCCACTTT. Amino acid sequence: CASNTGSSYNSPLHF.